The rows below give T cell receptor beta chains drawn from one sample of a study of OX40 agonist ivuxolimab in advanced cancers. The repertoire was sequenced with immunoSEQ multiplex PCR; TCRdb's copy has only in-frame clones and lacks some. The data show approximately 64,000 clones, about 80% seen once. Sequencing was performed on CD4+ or CD8+ T cells sorted from blood, taken in a trial of the OX40 agonist ivuxolimab. The receptors come from an adult with an advanced solid tumor such as melanoma, head and neck, liver or kidney cancer. Each CDR3 is given with its conserved first and last residue. D genes are given only for firm matches. Rows give clone size only sometimes, using once, few, many, or a class for an expanded clone.

size,D,J,V,CDR3,DNA
-,-,TRBJ1-5,TRBV6-1,CASSEGKSAQHF,TGTGCCAGCAGTGAAGGTAAGTCAGCCCAGCATTTT
-,TRBD2,TRBJ2-3,TRBV10-3,CAISEGLAGITDTQYF,TGTGCCATCAGTGAGGGACTAGCGGGCATCACAGATACGCAGTATTTT
-,TRBD1,TRBJ1-1,TRBV18,CASSTGTGVAFF,TGTGCCAGCTCAACCGGGACAGGGGTGGCTTTCTTT
-,-,TRBJ1-2,TRBV11-2,CASSLGWDPYNYGYTF,TGTGCCAGCAGCTTAGGCTGGGACCCATATAACTATGGCTACACCTTC
-,-,TRBJ1-5,TRBV4-1,CASSQDLAYSNQPQHF,TGCGCCAGCAGCCAAGATTTGGCCTATAGCAATCAGCCCCAGCATTTT
-,-,TRBJ2-2,TRBV16,CASSLNFMNTGELFF,TGTGCCAGCAGCCTAAACTTCATGAACACCGGGGAGCTGTTTTTT
-,TRBD2,TRBJ2-3,TRBV7-2,CASSLGLAGGTDTQYF,TGTGCCAGCAGCTTAGGACTAGCGGGGGGCACAGATACGCAGTATTTT
-,-,TRBJ2-1,TRBV5-1,CASNPGGGYNEQFF,TGCGCCAGCAACCCTGGAGGCGGATACAATGAGCAGTTCTTC
once,-,TRBJ1-1,TRBV11-2,CASSLAGGRLMNTEAFF,TGTGCCAGCAGCTTAGCCGGGGGGCGGCTTATGAACACTGAAGCTTTCTTT
-,-,TRBJ2-1,TRBV5-1,CASSLSRGEQFF,TGCGCCAGCAGCCTATCTAGAGGTGAGCAGTTCTTC
-,TRBD1,TRBJ1-1,TRBV18,CASSSYRGRKVNTEAFF,TGTGCCAGCTCATCGTACAGGGGGCGAAAGGTGAACACTGAAGCTTTCTTT
once,-,TRBJ1-2,TRBV6-1,CASSISGDNGYTF,TGTGCCAGCAGTATTTCAGGGGACAATGGCTACACCTTC
-,-,TRBJ2-1,TRBV19,CASSQEGLPRNEQFF,TGTGCCAGTAGCCAGGAGGGACTCCCTCGGAATGAGCAGTTCTTC
-,-,TRBJ2-1,TRBV13,CASSLAGVHNEQFF,TGTGCCAGCAGCTTAGCAGGGGTACACAATGAGCAGTTCTTC
-,TRBD1,TRBJ2-7,TRBV5-4,CASSPGTGASYEQYF,TGTGCCAGCAGCCCAGGGACAGGGGCCTCCTACGAGCAGTACTTC
few,-,TRBJ2-7,TRBV10-3,CAISTVGRGPSYEQYF,TGTGCCATCAGTACCGTGGGGCGGGGTCCGTCCTACGAGCAGTACTTC
once,-,TRBJ2-4,TRBV9,CASSVGVVAKNIQYF,TGTGCCAGCAGCGTAGGGGTAGTAGCCAAAAACATTCAGTACTTC
few,TRBD2,TRBJ2-3,TRBV19,CASSWGGSTDTQYF,TGTGCCAGTAGTTGGGGGGGTAGCACAGATACGCAGTATTTT
-,-,TRBJ1-1,TRBV29-1,CSVGTGNRERAFF,TGCAGCGTTGGTACGGGGAACAGGGAGCGAGCTTTCTTT
-,TRBD1,TRBJ1-1,TRBV2,CASRVGQGYGGTEAFF,TGTGCCAGCAGAGTGGGACAGGGGTATGGGGGCACTGAAGCTTTCTTT
-,-,TRBJ1-3,TRBV18,CASSPRAITSGNTIYF,TGTGCCAGCTCACCTCGGGCCATAACATCTGGAAACACCATATATTTT
-,-,TRBJ2-5,TRBV19,CASSIQHSQETQYF,TGTGCCAGTAGTATTCAGCACAGTCAAGAGACCCAGTACTTC
-,TRBD1,TRBJ1-1,TRBV6-1,CASRAGQGYTEAFF,TGTGCCAGCAGGGCGGGACAGGGCTACACTGAAGCTTTCTTT
-,-,TRBJ1-5,TRBV15,CATSRGTPYSNQPQHF,TGTGCCACCAGCAGGGGGACACCATATAGCAATCAGCCCCAGCATTTT
-,-,TRBJ1-1,TRBV19,CASSIPPAPNTEAFF,TGTGCCAGTAGTATCCCCCCAGCACCGAACACTGAAGCTTTCTTT